The rows below give T cell receptor beta chains drawn from one sample of a study of cytomegalovirus exposure and HLA in healthy donors. Measured with immunoSEQ multiplex PCR; TCRdb has only the in-frame clones, and not every one. The table has approximately 170,000 clones, about 85% seen once. The sequenced material came from PBMCs. The receptor set was obtained from a boy between 2 and 10 years old in good health and CMV-seronegative. Both conserved end residues are part of each CDR3. The D gene is left open where the match is weak. Part of the rows lack a size; the others show once, few, many or a class for expanded clones.

v_call,j_call,d_call,clone_size,cdr3_aa,cdr3_nt
TRBV5-4,TRBJ1-2,.,.,CASSSAGNYGYTF,TGTGCCAGCAGTTCCGCGGGGAACTATGGCTACACCTTC
TRBV5-8,TRBJ2-3,.,.,CASSLFRTRYFTDTQYF,TGTGCCAGCAGCTTATTTAGGACACGGTATTTCACAGATACGCAGTATTTT
TRBV5-1,TRBJ2-5,TRBD1,.,CASSLESRTGFQETQYF,TGCGCCAGCAGCTTGGAGTCCCGGACAGGTTTCCAAGAGACCCAGTACTTC
TRBV7-6,TRBJ1-6,.,.,CASSLGGDDSSYNSPLHF,TGTGCCAGCAGCTTAGGGGGGGATGATAGCTCCTATAATTCACCCCTCCACTTT
TRBV2,TRBJ1-2,.,.,CASSDTRSSYGYTF,TGTGCCAGCAGCGACACAAGGTCATCCTATGGCTACACCTTC
TRBV7-6,TRBJ2-1,.,.,CASSPELQGAEQFF,TGTGCCAGCAGCCCGGAACTACAGGGAGCTGAGCAGTTCTTC
TRBV14,TRBJ2-7,.,.,CASSQVRSYEQYF,TGTGCCAGCAGCCAAGTTCGTTCCTACGAGCAGTACTTC
TRBV2,TRBJ1-2,.,.,CASRNYDGYTF,TGTGCCAGCAGAAACTATGATGGCTACACCTTC
TRBV28,TRBJ2-3,.,.,CASSLYLARGTDTQYF,TGTGCCAGCAGTTTATACCTAGCTAGGGGCACAGATACGCAGTATTTT
TRBV27,TRBJ2-5,.,once,CASSPTSLETQYF,TGTGCCAGCAGTCCAACTAGTTTAGAGACCCAGTACTTC
TRBV6-1,TRBJ2-6,.,.,CASSEAGSGANVLTF,TGTGCCAGCAGTGAAGCCGGGAGCGGGGCCAACGTCCTGACTTTC
TRBV5-4,TRBJ2-3,TRBD1,.,CASTSDRVQYF,TGTGCCAGCACCTCGGACAGGGTTCAGTATTTT
TRBV28,TRBJ1-2,TRBD1,few,CASIPGLGTGRNYGYTF,TGTGCCAGCATTCCGGGGCTCGGGACAGGACGTAACTATGGCTACACCTTC
TRBV6-1,TRBJ1-4,.,.,CASSEAGSNEKLFF,TGTGCCAGCAGCGAGGCGGGTTCTAATGAAAAACTGTTTTTT
TRBV18,TRBJ2-3,.,.,CASSPVGVGGIDLDTQYF,TGTGCCAGCTCTCCCGTGGGTGTTGGGGGGATCGATTTGGATACGCAGTATTTT
TRBV5-1,TRBJ2-7,TRBD1,few,CASSIVKGQVYEQYF,TGCGCCAGCAGCATAGTGAAAGGACAGGTCTACGAGCAGTACTTC
TRBV6-6,TRBJ1-5,.,.,CASSGPAGLSNQPQHF,TGTGCCAGCAGTGGGCCCGCAGGTTTGAGCAATCAGCCCCAGCATTTT
TRBV9,TRBJ1-6,TRBD1,.,CASSVDTGGSSPLHF,TGTGCCAGCAGCGTAGATACAGGGGGAAGTTCACCCCTCCACTTT
TRBV11-2,TRBJ2-3,.,.,CASSPNSGTSTDTQYF,TGTGCCAGCAGCCCCAATAGCGGAACTAGCACAGATACGCAGTATTTT
TRBV7-6,TRBJ1-3,.,once,CASSSITGHTSSGNTIYF,TGTGCCAGCAGTTCCATCACGGGACATACGAGCTCTGGAAACACCATATATTTT
TRBV28,TRBJ1-5,.,.,CASSPYWHF,TGTGCCAGCAGCCCCTATTGGCATTTT
TRBV14,TRBJ2-1,.,few,CASSQADEQFF,TGTGCCAGCAGCCAAGCTGATGAGCAGTTCTTC
TRBV28,TRBJ1-1,TRBD1,.,CASSFRDRVGEAFF,TGTGCCAGCAGTTTTAGGGACAGGGTTGGTGAAGCTTTCTTT
TRBV5-6,TRBJ2-1,TRBD2,.,CASRLGGGPPSYNEQFF,TGTGCCAGCAGGTTGGGGGGAGGGCCCCCCTCCTACAATGAGCAGTTCTTC
TRBV30,TRBJ2-2,.,.,CAWSRGQGGTGELFF,TGTGCCTGGAGTCGAGGACAGGGAGGGACCGGGGAGCTGTTTTTT
TRBV10-3,TRBJ1-1,.,.,CAISESMGNGGNTEAFF,TGTGCCATCAGTGAGTCGATGGGCAACGGGGGGAACACTGAAGCTTTCTTT
TRBV19,TRBJ2-7,.,.,CASSKYGQGYEQYF,TGTGCCAGTAGTAAATACGGGCAGGGTTACGAGCAGTACTTC